The 13 T cell receptor beta chains in this list originate from one sample, sequenced in a study of T cell repertoires in cytomegalovirus infection. Their target antigens are unknown. TCRdb reprocessed the reads via MiXCR and lists one record per CDR3 protein. Seen here are about a million distinct CDR3 sequences, around 29% observed once, and the top ten hold roughly 13%. The specimen was cultured CD8+ T cells from PBMCs, collected from culture after CMV antigen stimulation. The source of these receptors is a human donor in good health (CMV status not recorded). Some clones in this sample may be carry-over from other donors' samples.

The rearrangement links TRBV6-6 to TRBJ2-7; 7 positions match TRBD1. The CDR3 length is 12 residues. Per the germline V gene, CDR1 is MNHNY and CDR2 is SVGAGI (reference sequence). The V gene end was trimmed by 4 bases and the J gene end by 6 bases; junction bases not matched to a gene: 3. CDR3 loop: CASSSTGVEQYV. In nucleotides, the CDR3 is TGTGCCAGCAGTTCAACAGGGGTCGAGCAGTACGTC.

V and J are TRBV6-1 and TRBJ2-7; D might be TRBD1 (6 bases). The CDR3 totals 13 residues. V lost 6 bases to trimming and J lost 0 bases, with 9 bases between them. Germline loops: CDR1 MNHNS, CDR2 SASEGT. The CDR3 DNA reads TGTGCCAGCAGGGGGGACATCTCCTACGAGCAGTACGTC. It is translated as CASRGDISYEQYV.

This clonotype turned up a few times. This chain joins TRBV5-1 and TRBJ1-4; 9 nucleotides match TRBD1. V lost 0 bases to trimming and J lost 2 bases; unmatched junction nucleotides: 5. This CDR3 contains 17 residues. Germline CDR1 SGHRS, CDR2 YFSETQ. The CDR3, as DNA: TGCGCCAGCAGCTTGGGACAGGGGGTGGCGACTAATGAAAAACTGTTTTTT. Translation gives CASSLGQGVATNEKLFF.

This clonotype was seen repeatedly, ten times or more. The V gene is TRBV7-2, the J gene TRBJ2-1; 11 bases fit TRBD1. CDR1 and CDR2 (germline): SGHTA, FQGNSA. The CDR3 loop spans 16 amino acids. V lost 5 bases and J lost 4; bases outside the gene matches: 7. The CDR3 sequence is CASSKTGTGGYNEQFF. The DNA of the CDR3 is TGTGCCAGCAGCAAGACCGGGACAGGGGGTTACAATGAGCAGTTCTTC.

V gene TRBV6-1 combines with J gene TRBJ2-1; a possible D gene is TRBD2 (6 bases). Trimming left V 2 bases short and J 3 bases short, with 8 bases between. This CDR3 comprises 14 residues. Germline V lookup: CDR1 MNHNS, CDR2 SASEGT. The CDR3 protein is CASSEWRVYNEQFF. CDR3 sequence (DNA): TGTGCCAGCAGTGAATGGAGGGTCTACAATGAGCAGTTCTTC.

The J gene is TRBJ2-6, the V gene TRBV10-3, with D perhaps TRBD1 (6 bases). CDR1 is ENHRY and CDR2 is SYGVKD in the germline V gene. This CDR3 is built from 16 residues. Deletions cut 9 bases from V and 0 bases from J, with 15 bases between. The CDR3: CAIQAQGSSGANVLTF. CDR3 nucleotides: TGTGCCATTCAAGCCCAGGGGAGCTCTGGGGCCAACGTCCTGACTTTC.

The CDR3 loop is CASFSRKGQLNSGNTIYF. CDR3 nucleotide sequence: TGTGCCAGCTTCTCGAGGAAGGGACAACTCAACTCTGGAAACACCATATATTTT. The V gene is TRBV12-3 or TRBV12-4, the J gene TRBJ1-3; D perhaps matches TRBD1 (6 bases). V was trimmed by 8 bases and J by 0 bases, leaving 23 bases between them. There are 18 residues in the CDR3.

This clonotype was observed at least ten times. The rearrangement uses TRBV7-6 and TRBJ2-5, with a weak D call TRBD1 (6 bases). Trimming shortened V by 5 bases and J by 1 base, and 11 bases separated the two germline ends. The CDR3 loop spans 14 amino acids. The germline V gene encodes CDR1 SGHVS and CDR2 FNYEAQ. As DNA, the CDR3 is TGTGCCAGCAGCACGGGACAACCCCAAGAGACCCAGTACTTC. This translates into CASSTGQPQETQYF.

The rearrangement links TRBV15 to TRBJ2-7; 10 positions match TRBD1. The junction had 3 bases not matched to a gene; V was cut back by 5 bases and J by 5 bases. The CDR3 is 13 amino acids. Germline V gene sequence: CDR1 LNHNV, CDR2 YYDKDF (reference sequence). In DNA, the CDR3 is TGTGCCACCAGCGAGGACAGGGGGGACGAGCAGTACTTC. Translating it yields CATSEDRGDEQYF.

This clonotype turned up a few times. The chain links TRBV12-3 or TRBV12-4 to TRBJ2-3; D remains unclear. There are 11 residues in the CDR3. Trimming cost V 10 bases and J 6 bases, with 11 bases left between them. The chain's CDR3 is CATHLTDTQYF. For the CDR3, the DNA is TGTGCCACACACCTAACGGATACGCAGTATTTT.

The chain uses TRBV14 and TRBJ2-7; TRBD1 is a possible D gene (6 bases). In germline, CDR1 is SGHDN, CDR2 FVKESK. V was clipped by 4 bases and J by 7 bases, with 17 bases between them. This CDR3 spans 14 amino acids. DNA of the CDR3: TGTGCCAGCAGCCCGGGACAACTATGGCCGGAGCAGTACTTC. This encodes CASSPGQLWPEQYF.

The chain joins TRBV24-1 to TRBJ2-2; D gene uncertain. There are 14 residues in the CDR3. V was cut by 6 bases and J by 3 bases, with 10 bases left in between. Germline values: CDR1 KGHDR, CDR2 SFDVKD. The CDR3 DNA reads TGTGCCACCAGTACCCTCCCGGACACCGGGGAGCTGTTTTTT. It is translated as CATSTLPDTGELFF.

The gene calls are TRBV7-9 and TRBJ2-3; no firm D call. Germline-derived CDR1 and CDR2 are SEHNR and FQNEAQ (reference sequence). V dropped 5 bases and J dropped 1 base, with 10 bases sitting between them. The CDR3 is 14 amino acids. CDR3 sequence reads: CASSNGFGTDTQYF. The DNA of the CDR3 is TGTGCCAGCAGCAACGGTTTTGGCACAGATACGCAGTATTTT.